This T cell receptor beta chain came from a study of blood T cell repertoires in COVID-19. The wider study: Sites across the United States, Italy and Spain contributed samples from acute and convalescent COVID-19. PBMCs, B-cell-depleted T cells, or T cells provided the cDNA or gDNA that made up the material.

The V gene end was trimmed by 3 bases and the J gene end by 6 bases; junction bases not matched to a gene: 13. The CDR3 loop spans 17 amino acids. CDR1 LNHDA and CDR2 SQIVND come from the germline V gene (reference sequence). Authors' methods: Amplified reference gene primers provided the basis for estimating nucleated cell counts. The repertoire was sequenced with immunoSEQ multiplex PCR; TCRdb's copy has only in-frame clones and lacks some. V, J and clone size derive from that table, while D and trimming were established from the DNA sequence. The sample holds approximately 140,000 clones; 84% are singletons and the top ten take about 9.3%.

Sequencing used peripheral blood. The sequence was obtained from a woman of 80 years or more in a cohort sampled during active or convalescent COVID-19. The V call is TRBV19, the J call TRBJ2-1; 8 positions match TRBD2. Here the CDR3 DNA reads TGTGCCAGTAGTATTCCCCTAGGCCGGGGGGGCCGCAATGAGCAGTTCTTC. It is translated as CASSIPLGRGGRNEQFF.